The rows below give T cell receptor beta chains drawn from one sample of a study of OX40 agonist ivuxolimab in advanced cancers. Profiled with immunoSEQ multiplex PCR; TCRdb holds only in-frame clones, not every one. The repertoire holds fewer than 85,000 clones, with 85% to 95% as singletons. The source material was CD4+ or CD8+ T cells sorted from blood, sampled in a trial of the OX40 agonist ivuxolimab. Receptors were obtained from an adult with an advanced solid tumor such as melanoma, head and neck, liver or kidney cancer. CDR3s include the opening cysteine and the closing phenylalanine or tryptophan. A D gene is named only where the DNA matches it firmly. A row's size may be missing; if present it is once, few, many or a size class.

size,D,J,length,V,DNA,CDR3
once,NA,TRBJ2-3,13,TRBV5-5,TGTGCCAGCAGCTTTCCTAGTGCAGATACGCAGTATTTT,CASSFPSADTQYF
NA,NA,TRBJ2-5,15,TRBV4-1,TGCGCCAGCAGCCAAGATCGATTGCTCTGGGAGACCCAGTACTTC,CASSQDRLLWETQYF
NA,NA,TRBJ2-7,15,TRBV28,TGTGCCAGCAGTCAGATCGGGGGAGGTTCCTACGAGCAGTACTTC,CASSQIGGGSYEQYF
NA,TRBD1,TRBJ1-3,16,TRBV2,TGTGCCAGCAGTAGACAGGGGAAAGTTTCTGGAAACACCATATATTTT,CASSRQGKVSGNTIYF
NA,NA,TRBJ2-3,18,TRBV5-1,TGCGCCAGCAGCCCTTTGGCCCCCCGGGCACTTAGCACAGATACGCAGTATTTT,CASSPLAPRALSTDTQYF
NA,TRBD2,TRBJ2-1,18,TRBV4-3,TGCGCCAGCAGCCAAGGAGGTGGGCTAGCGGGAGGGTACAATGAGCAGTTCTTC,CASSQGGGLAGGYNEQFF
NA,NA,TRBJ2-7,15,TRBV5-1,TGCGCCAGCAGCTGGGGTAGCGGACCCCTCTCCGAGCAGTACTTC,CASSWGSGPLSEQYF
NA,NA,TRBJ2-1,14,TRBV9,TGTGCCAGCAGCGAAGCGGCTGGGCACAATGAGCAGTTCTTC,CASSEAAGHNEQFF
NA,NA,TRBJ1-1,14,TRBV5-5,TGTGCCAGCAGCCCGGCGGTGGAGAACACTGAAGCTTTCTTT,CASSPAVENTEAFF
NA,NA,TRBJ2-1,14,TRBV2,TGTGCCAGCAGCCCCCGGATGCCCCCAAATGAGCAGTTCTTC,CASSPRMPPNEQFF
NA,NA,TRBJ1-2,15,TRBV6-1,TGTGCCAGCAGTGATAAAGGAAAGCATTTCTATGGCTACACCTTC,CASSDKGKHFYGYTF
NA,NA,TRBJ2-2,14,TRBV6-5,TGTGCCAGCAGTTATTCCTACAGGGCAGGGGAGCTGTTTTTT,CASSYSYRAGELFF
NA,NA,TRBJ2-5,14,TRBV27,TGTGCCAGCAGTTTCGGCTGGGGCAAAGAGACCCAGTACTTC,CASSFGWGKETQYF
NA,TRBD2,TRBJ2-1,16,TRBV19,TGTGCCAGTAGTAGTTCAGGGACTAGCGATTACAATGAGCAGTTCTTC,CASSSSGTSDYNEQFF
NA,NA,TRBJ1-4,13,TRBV7-2,TGTGCCAGCAGCTTACGTACGGCGGAAAAACTGTTTTTT,CASSLRTAEKLFF
NA,NA,TRBJ2-3,11,TRBV7-7,TGTGCTAGCGGCGCAAGAGATACGCAGTATTTT,CASGARDTQYF
few,NA,TRBJ2-7,12,TRBV2,TGTGCCAGCAGTGAAGGCTATTCAGAGCAGTACTTC,CASSEGYSEQYF
NA,NA,TRBJ1-1,13,TRBV2,TGTGCCAGCAGCGCCACAGCAAACACTGAAGCTTTCTTT,CASSATANTEAFF
NA,NA,TRBJ2-5,13,TRBV7-2,TGTGCCAGCAGCTTTGGGGGGCCAGAGACCCAGTACTTC,CASSFGGPETQYF
NA,TRBD1,TRBJ2-2,16,TRBV7-9,TGTGCCAGCAGCTTAGTCAGGGGGCCGGACACCGGGGAGCTGTTTTTT,CASSLVRGPDTGELFF
once,TRBD1,TRBJ2-7,14,TRBV28,TGTGCCAGCGGGGCCGGGACAGGGGTGGGCGAGCAGTACTTC,CASGAGTGVGEQYF
NA,NA,TRBJ2-1,13,TRBV28,TGTGCCAGCAGTAAAGTGCTATGGAATGAGCAGTTCTTC,CASSKVLWNEQFF
once,NA,TRBJ2-4,13,TRBV2,TGTGCCAGCAGTGTAAGCTCCAAAAACATTCAGTACTTC,CASSVSSKNIQYF
NA,NA,TRBJ2-7,15,TRBV28,TGTGCCAGCAGTTTAGTCGGGACTGGTGACTACGAGCAGTACTTC,CASSLVGTGDYEQYF
NA,TRBD1,TRBJ2-3,15,TRBV28,TGTGCCAGCAGTTTACCCGGGACAGGGGTAGATACGCAGTATTTT,CASSLPGTGVDTQYF